This T cell receptor beta chain was recorded in a study of post-analysis software for immune sequencing data. Study at large: There were relapsing-remitting, secondary progressive and progressive-relapsing multiple sclerosis among the disease courses included.

Unique molecular identifiers were built into the TCR beta cDNA libraries. The source material, about 0.9 to 11 million T cells, gave rise to 400,000 to 550,000 cDNA molecules. TCRdb re-called the PCR reads through MiXCR, storing one row per CDR3 protein. Of hundreds of thousands of distinct CDR3 sequences in the sample, around 53% were seen once. Broader study findings: F measure showed strong co-clustering of same-batch samples. Normalized Chao1 diversity was significantly reduced in patients versus controls.

A remark on this clonotype: The antigen remains undetermined.

This receptor was identified in a girl aged 5-17 years with multiple sclerosis. The sample was blood.

The CDR3 sequence is CSARRGALETQYF. The CDR3 nucleotides read TGCAGTGCTAGACGGGGGGCTCTTGAGACCCAGTACTTC. The chain has TRBV20-1 and TRBJ2-5, with a possible D match to TRBD2 (7 bases). The V end lost 2 bases, the J end lost 5 bases, and 12 bases lay between the germline ends. CDR1 and CDR2 (germline): DFQATT, SNEGSKA (reference sequence). CDR3 length equals 13 residues.